Presented here are 14 T cell receptor beta chains from one specimen sequenced in a study of T cells in localized non-small cell lung cancer. Using immunoSEQ multiplex PCR, the repertoire was profiled, and TCRdb retains in-frame clones only, with some absent. The data hold roughly 25,000 clones, with roughly 90% observed a single time. The sample in question was peripheral blood, obtained before any cancer treatment. These receptors were collected from a woman aged 35 to 69 with stage I lung adenocarcinoma.

This clone was seen just once. This chain links TRBV5-1 with TRBJ2-2; 7 bases map to TRBD1. The CDR3 is 15 residues long. V dropped 6 bases and J dropped 2; count of bases not matched to a gene: 7. Germline assignment: CDR1 SGHRS and CDR2 YFSETQ. The CDR3 loop reads CASTRRGGNTGELFF. DNA for the CDR3: TGCGCCAGCACCCGGAGAGGGGGCAACACCGGGGAGCTGTTTTTT.

V and J are TRBV19 and TRBJ1-5; D possibly corresponds to TRBD1 (6 bases). Per germline, CDR1 LNHDA and CDR2 SQIVND (reference sequence). The ends were cut back, 1 base at V and 0 bases at J, with 13 bases in the middle. CDR3 length: 17 residues. CDR3 region: CASSIVQGSVSNQPQHF. The DNA for the CDR3 is TGTGCCAGTAGTATAGTTCAGGGGTCGGTTAGCAATCAGCCCCAGCATTTT.

This clone was seen just once. The CDR3 DNA is TGTGCCAGCAGTTACCGGGACAACTATGGCTACACCTTC. It translates to CASSYRDNYGYTF. J is TRBJ1-2 and V is TRBV6-6; possibly TRBD1 for D (5 bases). CDR1 is MNHNY and CDR2 is SVGAGI in the germline V gene (reference sequence). This CDR3 has 13 residues. Trimming cost V 2 bases and J 2 bases, with 6 bases left between them.

The J gene is TRBJ2-7, the V gene TRBV7-9; D is possibly TRBD2 (5 bases). This CDR3 region has 12 residues. Trimming pared 5 bases from V and 12 bases from J, leaving 17 bases between. CDR1 and CDR2 (germline): SEHNR, FQNEAQ (reference sequence). The CDR3 nucleotides are TGTGCCAGCAGCCCTCAACTAGTCCGCCGGTACTTC. Protein sequence: CASSPQLVRRYF.

The chain combines TRBV5-1 with TRBJ2-1; D is ambiguous. V dropped 4 bases and J dropped 15 bases, with 23 bases sitting between them. This CDR3 comprises 14 residues. Germline V gives CDR1 SGHRS, CDR2 YFSETQ. Here the CDR3 reads CASSPDKTLGYRFF. In DNA form, the CDR3 reads TGCGCCAGCAGCCCAGATAAAACTTTGGGCTACCGGTTCTTC.

V usage is TRBV5-5 and J usage is TRBJ1-1; TRBD1 matches at 7 bases. The germline V gene has CDR1 SGHKS and CDR2 YYEKEE (reference sequence). J gave up 4 bases and V 3 bases, and 3 bases lay outside the gene matches. CDR3 length equals 13 residues. CDR3 in DNA: TGTGCCAGCAGCTCACAGGGGATCACTGAAGCTTTCTTT. Translating it yields CASSSQGITEAFF.

This clone was seen just once. Other DNA sequences in the same sample also yield this CDR3. This chain uses TRBV4-1 with TRBJ2-4; D gene uncertain. Trimming shortened V by 3 bases and J by 0 bases, and 24 bases separated the two germline ends. This CDR3 has 20 residues. Germline loops: CDR1 MGHRA, CDR2 YSYEKL. CDR3 sequence (DNA): TGCGCCAGCAGCCACGCATTCGGCTTCAGCAGTTCCCTAGCCAAAAACATTCAGTACTTC. This encodes CASSHAFGFSSSLAKNIQYF.

The chain links TRBV10-1 to TRBJ2-1; 10 bases agree with TRBD2. Germline CDR1 and CDR2: WNHNN and SYGVQD (reference sequence). This CDR3 region has 14 residues. The V gene end was trimmed by 3 bases and the J gene end by 7 bases; junction bases not matched to a gene: 3. CDR3 protein: CASSELAGSNEQFF. CDR3 sequence (DNA): TGCGCCAGCAGTGAACTAGCGGGAAGTAATGAGCAGTTCTTC.

V is TRBV7-8 and J is TRBJ2-1, with 9 nucleotides matching TRBD2. V lost 2 bases to trimming and J lost 8 bases; unmatched junction nucleotides: 7. This CDR3 is 15 amino acids long. Germline V lookup: CDR1 SGHVS, CDR2 FQNEAQ. The CDR3 loop reads CASSLRLADRHEQFF. CDR3 in DNA: TGTGCCAGCAGCTTACGACTAGCGGACCGGCATGAGCAGTTCTTC.

CDR3 in DNA: TGCGCCAGCAGGCCCGGACAGACTACGAACTACGAGCAGTACTTC. Protein: CASRPGQTTNYEQYF. The V and J genes are TRBV5-1 and TRBJ2-7, with D maybe TRBD1 (6 bases). CDR1 is SGHRS, CDR2 YFSETQ, per germline. The CDR3 sequence is 15 residues long. V was shortened by 5 bases and J by 3 bases, with 18 bases between the two germline ends.

CDR3 DNA sequence: TGCGCCAGCAGCCCCCGGGGGTCTGGGGCCAACGTCCTGACTTTC. Translating it yields CASSPRGSGANVLTF. This rearrangement joins TRBV4-1 to TRBJ2-6; D might be TRBD2 (6 bases). There are 15 residues in the CDR3. V dropped 4 bases and J dropped 1 base, with 8 bases sitting between them. CDR1 MGHRA and CDR2 YSYEKL come from the germline V gene.

The genes are TRBV10-2 and TRBJ2-5; TRBD2 matches 9 bases. The J call is uncertain, as TRBJ2-7 better fits the DNA end. CDR3 length equals 15 residues. CDR1 and CDR2 from the germline V gene are WSHSY and SAAADI. In DNA, the CDR3 is TGCGCCAGCAGTGAGCGGGCTAGCGGGATCTACGAGCAGTACTTC. It yields the protein CASSERASGIYEQYF.

The rearrangement uses TRBV19 and TRBJ1-2; 10 bases are a match to TRBD1. The CDR3 sequence is 15 residues long. Germline values: CDR1 LNHDA, CDR2 SQIVND (reference sequence). The J segment lost 3 bases and the V segment lost 6 bases, leaving 7 bases of the junction unmatched. CDR3 DNA sequence: TGTGCCAGTAGGGGCTCGGGACAGGGGTACTATGGCTACACCTTC. It encodes CASRGSGQGYYGYTF. The variable domain in full, with the rest retrieved from reference TRBV19 and TRBJ1-2, is DGGITQSPKYLFRKEGQNVTLSCEQNLNHDAMYWYRQDPGQGLRLIYYSQIVNDFQKGDIAEGYSVSREKKESFPLTVTSAQKNPTAFYLCASRGSGQGYYGYTFGSGTRLTVV.

The genes are TRBV28 and TRBJ1-2; D not certain. Trimming removed 7 bases from V and 5 bases from J, with 11 bases in between. The germline gives CDR1 MDHEN, CDR2 SYDVKM. The CDR3 is 12 amino acids. The DNA of the CDR3 is TGTGCCAGCATCCAACTAGGATATGGCTACACCTTC. Translation gives CASIQLGYGYTF.